This T cell receptor beta chain was sequenced for a study of blood T cell repertoires in COVID-19. The wider study: The cDNA or gDNA used as material had been derived from T cells, B-cell-depleted T cells, or PBMCs.

CDR3 size: 17 residues. The germline CDR1 and CDR2 sequences are SGHKS and YYEKEE (reference sequence). V dropped 2 bases and J dropped 0 bases, with 17 bases sitting between them. The protocol was immunoSEQ multiplex PCR, while the TCRdb copy is restricted to in-frame clones and leaves out a portion. The profile shows about 310,000 clones, around 90% of them singletons. Seattle enrolled patients during active infection and tracked them longitudinally. The receptor was isolated from a woman aged 40 to 50 with COVID-19, enrolled during active disease. The sample taken for sequencing was peripheral blood. The chain joins TRBV5-5 to TRBJ1-2; tentatively, D is TRBD1 (5 bases). The CDR3 reads CASSFTGPGGTNYGYTF. In DNA, the CDR3 is TGTGCCAGCAGCTTTACCGGGCCGGGGGGGACTAACTATGGCTACACCTTC.